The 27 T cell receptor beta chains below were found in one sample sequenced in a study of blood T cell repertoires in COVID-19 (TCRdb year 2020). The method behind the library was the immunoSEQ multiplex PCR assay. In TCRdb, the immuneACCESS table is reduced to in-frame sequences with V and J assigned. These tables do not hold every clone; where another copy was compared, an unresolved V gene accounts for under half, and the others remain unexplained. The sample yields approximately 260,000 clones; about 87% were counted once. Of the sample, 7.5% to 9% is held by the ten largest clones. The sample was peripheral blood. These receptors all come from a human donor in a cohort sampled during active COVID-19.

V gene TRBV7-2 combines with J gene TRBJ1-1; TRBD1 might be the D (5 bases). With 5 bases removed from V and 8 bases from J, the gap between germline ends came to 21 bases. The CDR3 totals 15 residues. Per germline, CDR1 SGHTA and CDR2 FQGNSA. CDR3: CASSRAKTVSNEAFF. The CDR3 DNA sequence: TGTGCCAGCAGCCGCGCTAAGACAGTTTCAAACGAAGCTTTCTTT. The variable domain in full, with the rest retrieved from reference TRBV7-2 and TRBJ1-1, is GAGVSQSPSNKVTEKGKDVELRCDPISGHTALYWYRQSLGQGLEFLIYFQGNSAPDKSGLPSDRFSAERTGGSVSTLTIQRTQQEDSAVYLCASSRAKTVSNEAFFGQGTRLTVV.

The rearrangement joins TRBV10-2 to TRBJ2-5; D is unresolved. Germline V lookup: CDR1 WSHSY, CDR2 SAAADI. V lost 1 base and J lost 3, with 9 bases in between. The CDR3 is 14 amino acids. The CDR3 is CASSELVSKETQYF. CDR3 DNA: TGCGCCAGCAGTGAGTTAGTGTCCAAAGAGACCCAGTACTTC.

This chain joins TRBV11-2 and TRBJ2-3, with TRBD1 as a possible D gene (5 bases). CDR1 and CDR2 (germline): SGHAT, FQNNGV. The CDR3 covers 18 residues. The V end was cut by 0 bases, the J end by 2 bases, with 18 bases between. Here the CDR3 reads CASSLDFQGSLPTDTQYF. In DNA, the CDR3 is TGTGCCAGCAGCTTAGATTTTCAGGGCTCTTTACCCACAGATACGCAGTATTTT. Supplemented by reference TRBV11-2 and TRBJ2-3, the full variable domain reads EAGVAQSPRYKIIEKRQSVAFWCNPISGHATLYWYQQILGQGPKLLIQFQNNGVVDDSQLPKDRFSAERLKGVDSTLKIQPAKLEDSAVYLCASSLDFQGSLPTDTQYFGPGTRLTVL.

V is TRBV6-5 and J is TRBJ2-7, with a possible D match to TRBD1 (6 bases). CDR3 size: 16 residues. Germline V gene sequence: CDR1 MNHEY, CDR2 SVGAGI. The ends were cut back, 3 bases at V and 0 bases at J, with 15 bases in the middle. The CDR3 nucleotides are TGTGCCAGCAGTTATGTGGTCCTGGGGGCCTCCTACGAGCAGTACTTC. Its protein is CASSYVVLGASYEQYF.

DNA for the CDR3: TGTGCCAGCAGCCTCTCTAGCGGGAGGGAGCCTTTTAAAGAGACCCAGTACTTC. This translates into CASSLSSGREPFKETQYF. This chain joins TRBV7-2 and TRBJ2-5; TRBD2 agrees at 12 bases. CDR3 length equals 18 residues. Per the germline V gene, CDR1 is SGHTA and CDR2 is FQGNSA. The V and J ends lost 5 bases and 3 bases, in that order; junction bases with no gene match: 13.

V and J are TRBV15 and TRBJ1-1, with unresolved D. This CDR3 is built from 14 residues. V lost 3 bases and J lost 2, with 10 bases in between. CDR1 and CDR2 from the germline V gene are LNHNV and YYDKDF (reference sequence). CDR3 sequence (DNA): TGTGCCACCAGCAGTGCGGAACGAAACACTGAAGCTTTCTTT. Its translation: CATSSAERNTEAFF.

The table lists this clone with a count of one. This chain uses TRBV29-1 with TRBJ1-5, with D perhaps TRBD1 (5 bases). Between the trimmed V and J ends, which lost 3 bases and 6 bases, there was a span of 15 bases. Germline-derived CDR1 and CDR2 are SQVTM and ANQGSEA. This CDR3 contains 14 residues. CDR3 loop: CSVETPGFPQPQHF. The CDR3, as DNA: TGCAGCGTTGAGACCCCAGGGTTTCCTCAGCCCCAGCATTTT.

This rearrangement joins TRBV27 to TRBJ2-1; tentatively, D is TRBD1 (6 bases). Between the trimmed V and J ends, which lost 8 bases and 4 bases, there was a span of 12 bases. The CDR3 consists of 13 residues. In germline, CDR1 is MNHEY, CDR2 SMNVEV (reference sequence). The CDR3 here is CASSGQIYNEQFF. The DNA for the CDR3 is TGTGCCAGCTCGGGACAAATATACAATGAGCAGTTCTTC.

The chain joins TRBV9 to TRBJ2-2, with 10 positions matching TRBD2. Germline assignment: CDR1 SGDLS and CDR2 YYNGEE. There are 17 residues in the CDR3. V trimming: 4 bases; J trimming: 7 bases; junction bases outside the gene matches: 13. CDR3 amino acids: CASSPDGSGRAIGELFF. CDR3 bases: TGTGCCAGCAGCCCCGACGGAAGCGGGAGGGCCATCGGGGAGCTGTTTTTT.

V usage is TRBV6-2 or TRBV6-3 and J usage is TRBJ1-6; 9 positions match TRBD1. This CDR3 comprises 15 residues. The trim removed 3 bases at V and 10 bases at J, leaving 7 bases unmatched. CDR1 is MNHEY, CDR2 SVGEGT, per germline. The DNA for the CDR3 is TGTGCCAGCAGTTATCCAGGACAGGGGATATCACCCCTCCACTTT. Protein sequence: CASSYPGQGISPLHF.

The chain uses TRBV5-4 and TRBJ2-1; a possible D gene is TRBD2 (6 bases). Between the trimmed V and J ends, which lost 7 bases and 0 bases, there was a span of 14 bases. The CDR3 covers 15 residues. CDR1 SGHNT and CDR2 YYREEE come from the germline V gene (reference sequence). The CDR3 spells CASHRSGLSYNEQFF. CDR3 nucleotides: TGTGCCAGCCACCGTAGCGGTCTCTCCTACAATGAGCAGTTCTTC.

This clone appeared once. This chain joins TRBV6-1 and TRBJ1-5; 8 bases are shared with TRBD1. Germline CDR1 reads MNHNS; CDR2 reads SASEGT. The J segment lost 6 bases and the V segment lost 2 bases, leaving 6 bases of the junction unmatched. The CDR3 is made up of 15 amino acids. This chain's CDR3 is CASSELGQGGQPQHF. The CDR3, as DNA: TGTGCCAGCAGTGAACTCGGACAGGGAGGTCAGCCCCAGCATTTT.

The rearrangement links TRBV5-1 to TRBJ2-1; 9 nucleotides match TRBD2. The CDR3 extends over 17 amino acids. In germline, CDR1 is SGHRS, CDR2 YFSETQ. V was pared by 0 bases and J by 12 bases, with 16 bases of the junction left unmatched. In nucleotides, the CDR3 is TGCGCCAGCAGCTTGGCCTACGATGAAATAGCGGGAGCGGGGCAGTTCTTC. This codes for CASSLAYDEIAGAGQFF.

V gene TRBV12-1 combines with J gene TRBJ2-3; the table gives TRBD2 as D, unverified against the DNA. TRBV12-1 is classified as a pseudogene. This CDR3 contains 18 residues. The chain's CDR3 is CASSHGTSGKNITDTQYF. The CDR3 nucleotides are TGTGCCAGCAGCCATGGGACTAGCGGGAAGAATATCACAGATACGCAGTATTTT.

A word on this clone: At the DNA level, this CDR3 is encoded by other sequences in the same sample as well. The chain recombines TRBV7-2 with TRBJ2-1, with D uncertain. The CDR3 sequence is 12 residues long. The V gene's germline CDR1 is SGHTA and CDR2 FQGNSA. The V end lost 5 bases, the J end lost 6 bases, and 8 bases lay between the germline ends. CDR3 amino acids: CASSPPGNEQFF. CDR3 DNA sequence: TGTGCCAGCAGCCCCCCCGGCAATGAGCAGTTCTTC.

The CDR3 sequence: CSVEASTTNYGYTF. The CDR3 DNA is TGCAGCGTTGAGGCATCAACTACTAACTATGGCTACACCTTC. This sequence joins TRBV29-1 and TRBJ1-2; D gene unclear. The germline V gene encodes CDR1 SQVTM and CDR2 ANQGSEA. V dropped 3 bases and J dropped 0 bases, with 11 bases sitting between them. The CDR3 consists of 14 residues.

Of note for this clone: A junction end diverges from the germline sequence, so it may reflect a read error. CDR3 in amino acids: CASSQGASGMNF. DNA for the CDR3: TGTGCCAGCAGCCAAGGGGCTAGCGGGATGAACTTC. The chain has TRBV3-1 (or the pseudogene TRBV3-2) and TRBJ2-5; 9 nucleotides line up with TRBD2. This CDR3 is built from 12 residues. The germline V gene encodes CDR1 LGHDT and CDR2 YNNKEL (reference sequence).

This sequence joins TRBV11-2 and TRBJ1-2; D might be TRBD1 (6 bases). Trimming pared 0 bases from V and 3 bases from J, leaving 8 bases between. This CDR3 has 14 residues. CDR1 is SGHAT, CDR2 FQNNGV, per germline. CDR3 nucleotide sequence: TGTGCCAGCAGCTTAGATCAGGGGTACTATGGCTACACCTTC. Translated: CASSLDQGYYGYTF.

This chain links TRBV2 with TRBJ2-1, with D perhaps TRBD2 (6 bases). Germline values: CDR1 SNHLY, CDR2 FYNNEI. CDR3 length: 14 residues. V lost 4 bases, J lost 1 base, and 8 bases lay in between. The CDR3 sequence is CASSGRGSYNEQFF. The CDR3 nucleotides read TGTGCCAGCAGTGGGCGGGGATCCTACAATGAGCAGTTCTTC.

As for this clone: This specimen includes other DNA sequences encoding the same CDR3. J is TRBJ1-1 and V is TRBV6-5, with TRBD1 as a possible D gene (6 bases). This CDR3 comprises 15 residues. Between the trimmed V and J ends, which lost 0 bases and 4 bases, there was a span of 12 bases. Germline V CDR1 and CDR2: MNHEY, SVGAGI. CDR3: CASSYSRGGGTEAFF. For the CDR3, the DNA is TGTGCCAGCAGTTACTCGAGAGGGGGTGGCACTGAAGCTTTCTTT.

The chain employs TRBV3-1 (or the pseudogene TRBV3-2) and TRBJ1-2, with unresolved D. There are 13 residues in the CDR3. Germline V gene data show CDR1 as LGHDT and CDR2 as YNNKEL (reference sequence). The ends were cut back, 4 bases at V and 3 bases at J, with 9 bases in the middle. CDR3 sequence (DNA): TGTGCCAGCAGCCCCCGGTCCTACTATGGCTACACCTTC. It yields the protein CASSPRSYYGYTF.

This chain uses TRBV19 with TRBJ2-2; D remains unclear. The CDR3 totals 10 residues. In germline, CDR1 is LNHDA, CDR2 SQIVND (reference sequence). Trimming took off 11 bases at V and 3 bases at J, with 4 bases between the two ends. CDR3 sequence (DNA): TGTGCCCCTCACACCGGGGAGCTGTTTTTT. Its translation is CAPHTGELFF.

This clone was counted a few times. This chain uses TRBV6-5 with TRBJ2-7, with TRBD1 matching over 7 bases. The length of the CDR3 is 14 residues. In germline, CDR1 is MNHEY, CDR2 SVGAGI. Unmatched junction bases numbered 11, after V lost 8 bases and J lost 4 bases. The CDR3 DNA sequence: TGTGCCAGCTGCCTAGACAGGGAGAATTACGAGCAGTACTTC. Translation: CASCLDRENYEQYF.

CDR3: CASSPPGWLQETQYF. The CDR3 region has the DNA TGTGCCAGCAGCCCCCCGGGATGGCTCCAAGAGACCCAGTACTTC. The V gene is TRBV5-4, the J gene TRBJ2-5; D possibly corresponds to TRBD2 (5 bases). CDR1 is SGHNT, CDR2 YYREEE, per germline (reference sequence). Between the trimmed V and J ends, which lost 4 bases and 1 base, there was a span of 14 bases. This CDR3 has 15 residues.

CDR3 nucleotides: TGTGCCAGCTCACCGTTAGCGGGGTACATGAACGCGAACACCGGGGAGCTGTTTTTT. Protein sequence: CASSPLAGYMNANTGELFF. V usage is TRBV18 and J usage is TRBJ2-2, with TRBD2 matching 8 bases. Trimming removed 3 bases from V and 0 bases from J; junction bases left unmatched: 12. CDR3 size: 19 residues. The germline V gene encodes CDR1 KGHSH and CDR2 LQKENI.

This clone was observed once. The CDR3 region is CASSLGTGNEQFF. DNA of the CDR3: TGTGCCAGCAGCTTGGGGACAGGCAATGAGCAGTTCTTC. This chain connects TRBV5-6 to TRBJ2-1; TRBD1 aligns across 7 bases. CDR1 and CDR2 (germline): SGHDT, YYEEEE. V lost 0 bases and J lost 6; bases outside the gene matches: 0. The CDR3 consists of 13 residues.

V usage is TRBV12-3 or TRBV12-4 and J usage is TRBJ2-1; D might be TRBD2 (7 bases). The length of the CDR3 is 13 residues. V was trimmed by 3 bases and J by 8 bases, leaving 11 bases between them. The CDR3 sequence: CASSFGGPDEQFF. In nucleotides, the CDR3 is TGTGCCAGCAGTTTCGGGGGGCCGGATGAGCAGTTCTTC.